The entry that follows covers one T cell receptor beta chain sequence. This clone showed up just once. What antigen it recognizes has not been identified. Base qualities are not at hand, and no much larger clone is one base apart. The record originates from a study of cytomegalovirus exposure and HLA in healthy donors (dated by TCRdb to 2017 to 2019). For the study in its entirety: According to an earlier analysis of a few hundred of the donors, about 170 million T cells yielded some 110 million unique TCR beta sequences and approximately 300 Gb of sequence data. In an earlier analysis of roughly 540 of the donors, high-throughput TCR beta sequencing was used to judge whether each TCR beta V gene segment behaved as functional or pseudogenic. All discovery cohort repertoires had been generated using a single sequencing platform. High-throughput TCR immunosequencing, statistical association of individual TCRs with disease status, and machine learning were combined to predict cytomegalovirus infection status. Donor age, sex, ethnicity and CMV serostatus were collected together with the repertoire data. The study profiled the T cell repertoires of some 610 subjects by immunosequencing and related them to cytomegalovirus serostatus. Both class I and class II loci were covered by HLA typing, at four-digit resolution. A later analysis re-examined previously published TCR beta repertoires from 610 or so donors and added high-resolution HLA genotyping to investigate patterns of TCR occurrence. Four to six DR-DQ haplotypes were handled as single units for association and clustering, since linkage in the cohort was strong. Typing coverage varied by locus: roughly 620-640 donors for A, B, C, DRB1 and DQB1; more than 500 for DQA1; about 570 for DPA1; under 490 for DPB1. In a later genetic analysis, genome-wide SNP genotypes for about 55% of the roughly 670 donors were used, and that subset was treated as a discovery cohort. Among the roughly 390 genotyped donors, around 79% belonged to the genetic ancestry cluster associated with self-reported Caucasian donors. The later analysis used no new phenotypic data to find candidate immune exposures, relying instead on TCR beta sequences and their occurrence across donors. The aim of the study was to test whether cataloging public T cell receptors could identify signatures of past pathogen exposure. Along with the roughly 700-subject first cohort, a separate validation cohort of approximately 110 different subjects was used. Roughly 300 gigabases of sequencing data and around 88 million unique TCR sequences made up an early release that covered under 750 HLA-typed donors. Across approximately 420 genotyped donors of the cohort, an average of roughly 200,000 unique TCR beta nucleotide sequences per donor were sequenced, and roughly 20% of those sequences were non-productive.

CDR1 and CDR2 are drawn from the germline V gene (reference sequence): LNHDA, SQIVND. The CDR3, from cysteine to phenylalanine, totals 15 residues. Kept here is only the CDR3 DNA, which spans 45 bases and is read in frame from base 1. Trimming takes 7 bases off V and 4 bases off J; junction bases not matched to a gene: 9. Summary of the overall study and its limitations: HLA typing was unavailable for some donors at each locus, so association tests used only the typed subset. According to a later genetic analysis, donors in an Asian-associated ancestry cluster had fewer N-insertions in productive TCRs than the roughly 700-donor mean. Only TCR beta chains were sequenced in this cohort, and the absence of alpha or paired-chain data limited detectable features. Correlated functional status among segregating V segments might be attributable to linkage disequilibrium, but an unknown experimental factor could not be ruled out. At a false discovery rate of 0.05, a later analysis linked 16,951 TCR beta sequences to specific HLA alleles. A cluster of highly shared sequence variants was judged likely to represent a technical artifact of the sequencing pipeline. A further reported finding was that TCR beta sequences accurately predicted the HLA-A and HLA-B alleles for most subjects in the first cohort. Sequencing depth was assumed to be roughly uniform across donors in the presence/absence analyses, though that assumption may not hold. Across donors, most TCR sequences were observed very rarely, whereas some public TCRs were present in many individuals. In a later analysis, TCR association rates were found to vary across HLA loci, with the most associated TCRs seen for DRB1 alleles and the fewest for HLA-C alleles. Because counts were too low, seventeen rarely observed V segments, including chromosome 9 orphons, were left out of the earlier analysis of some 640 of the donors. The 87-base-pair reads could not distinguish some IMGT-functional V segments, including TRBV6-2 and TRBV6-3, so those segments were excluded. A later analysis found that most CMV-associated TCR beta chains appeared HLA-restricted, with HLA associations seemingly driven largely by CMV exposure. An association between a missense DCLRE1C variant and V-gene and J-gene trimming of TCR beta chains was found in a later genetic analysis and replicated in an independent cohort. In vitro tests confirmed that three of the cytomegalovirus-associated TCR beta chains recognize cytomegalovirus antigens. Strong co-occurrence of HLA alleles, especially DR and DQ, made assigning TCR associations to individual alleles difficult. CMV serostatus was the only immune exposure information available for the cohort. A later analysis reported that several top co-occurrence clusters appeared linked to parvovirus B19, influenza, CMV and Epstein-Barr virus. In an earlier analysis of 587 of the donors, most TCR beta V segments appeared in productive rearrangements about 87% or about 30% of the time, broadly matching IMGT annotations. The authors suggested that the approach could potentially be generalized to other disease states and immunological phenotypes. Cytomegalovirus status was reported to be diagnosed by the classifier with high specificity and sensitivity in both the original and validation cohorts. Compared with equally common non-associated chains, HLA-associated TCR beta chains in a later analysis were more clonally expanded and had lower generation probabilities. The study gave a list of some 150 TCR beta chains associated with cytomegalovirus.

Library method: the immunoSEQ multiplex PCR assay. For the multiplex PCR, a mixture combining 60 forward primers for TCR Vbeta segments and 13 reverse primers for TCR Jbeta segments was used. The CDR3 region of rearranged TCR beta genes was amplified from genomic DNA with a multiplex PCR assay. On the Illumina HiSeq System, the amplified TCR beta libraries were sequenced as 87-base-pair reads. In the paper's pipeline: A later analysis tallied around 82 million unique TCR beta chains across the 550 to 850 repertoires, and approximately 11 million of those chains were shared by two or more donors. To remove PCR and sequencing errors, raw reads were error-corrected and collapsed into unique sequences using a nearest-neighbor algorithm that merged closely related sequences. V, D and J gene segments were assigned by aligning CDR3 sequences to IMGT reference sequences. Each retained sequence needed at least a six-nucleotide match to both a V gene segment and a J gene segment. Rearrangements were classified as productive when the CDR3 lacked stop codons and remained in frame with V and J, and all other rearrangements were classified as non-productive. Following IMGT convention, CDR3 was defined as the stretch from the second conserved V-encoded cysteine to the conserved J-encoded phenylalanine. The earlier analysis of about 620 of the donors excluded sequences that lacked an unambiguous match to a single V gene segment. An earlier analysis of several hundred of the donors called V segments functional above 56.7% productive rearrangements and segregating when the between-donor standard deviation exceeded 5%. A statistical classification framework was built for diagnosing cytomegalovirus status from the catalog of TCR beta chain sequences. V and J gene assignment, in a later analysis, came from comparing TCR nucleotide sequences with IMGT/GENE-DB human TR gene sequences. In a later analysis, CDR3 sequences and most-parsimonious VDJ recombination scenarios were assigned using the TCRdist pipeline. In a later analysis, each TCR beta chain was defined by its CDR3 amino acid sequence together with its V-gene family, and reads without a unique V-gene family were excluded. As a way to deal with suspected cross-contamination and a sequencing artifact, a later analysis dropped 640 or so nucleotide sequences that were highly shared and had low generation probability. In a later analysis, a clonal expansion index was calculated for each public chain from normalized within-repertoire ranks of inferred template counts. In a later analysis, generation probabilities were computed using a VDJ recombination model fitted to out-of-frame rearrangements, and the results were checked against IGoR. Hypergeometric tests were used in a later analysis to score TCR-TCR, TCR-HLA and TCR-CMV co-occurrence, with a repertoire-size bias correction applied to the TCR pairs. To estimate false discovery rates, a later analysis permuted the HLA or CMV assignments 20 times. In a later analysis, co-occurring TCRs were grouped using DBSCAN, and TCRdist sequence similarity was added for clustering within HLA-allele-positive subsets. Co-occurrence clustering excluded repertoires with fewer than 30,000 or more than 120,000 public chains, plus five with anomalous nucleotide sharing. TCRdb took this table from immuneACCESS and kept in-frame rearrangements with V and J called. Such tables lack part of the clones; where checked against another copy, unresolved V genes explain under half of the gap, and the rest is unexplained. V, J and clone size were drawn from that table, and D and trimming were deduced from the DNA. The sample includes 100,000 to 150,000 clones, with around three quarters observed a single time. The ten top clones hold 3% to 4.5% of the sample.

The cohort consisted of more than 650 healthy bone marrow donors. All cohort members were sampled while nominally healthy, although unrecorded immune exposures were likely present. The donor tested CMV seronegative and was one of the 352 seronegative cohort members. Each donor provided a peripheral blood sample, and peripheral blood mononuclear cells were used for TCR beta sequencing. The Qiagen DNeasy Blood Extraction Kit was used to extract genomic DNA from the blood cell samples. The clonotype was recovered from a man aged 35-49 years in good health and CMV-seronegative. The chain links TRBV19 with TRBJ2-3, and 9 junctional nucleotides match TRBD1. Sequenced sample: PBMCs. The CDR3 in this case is CASNSWDRDSDTQYF. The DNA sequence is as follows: TGTGCCAGTAACAGTTGGGACAGGGACTCAGATACGCAGTATTTT.